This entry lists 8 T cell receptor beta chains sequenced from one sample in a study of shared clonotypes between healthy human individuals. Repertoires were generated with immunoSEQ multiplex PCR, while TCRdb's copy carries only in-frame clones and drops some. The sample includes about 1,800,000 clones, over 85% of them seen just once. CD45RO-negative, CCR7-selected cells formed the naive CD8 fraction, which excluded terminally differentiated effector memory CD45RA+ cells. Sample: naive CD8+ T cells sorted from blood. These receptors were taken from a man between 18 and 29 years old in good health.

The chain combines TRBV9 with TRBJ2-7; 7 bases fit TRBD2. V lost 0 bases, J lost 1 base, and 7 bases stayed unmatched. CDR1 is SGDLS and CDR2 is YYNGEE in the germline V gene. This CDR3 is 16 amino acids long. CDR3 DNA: TGTGCCAGCAGCGTAGTACGGAGCGGGGCGTCCTACGAGCAGTACTTC. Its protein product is CASSVVRSGASYEQYF.

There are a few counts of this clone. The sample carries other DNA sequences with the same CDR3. CDR3 DNA sequence: TGTGCCAGCAGCTTGGGGGGGGCAACCTACGAGCAGTACTTC. This gives the protein CASSLGGATYEQYF. V gene TRBV11-2 combines with J gene TRBJ2-7, with a possible D match to TRBD2 (7 bases). The CDR3 is made up of 14 amino acids. The V and J ends lost 3 bases and 2 bases respectively, with 11 bases between them. CDR1 is SGHAT and CDR2 is FQNNGV in the germline V gene.

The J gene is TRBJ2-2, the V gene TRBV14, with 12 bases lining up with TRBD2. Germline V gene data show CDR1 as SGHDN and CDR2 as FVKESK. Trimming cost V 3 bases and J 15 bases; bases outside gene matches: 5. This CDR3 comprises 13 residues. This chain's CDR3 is CASSHPTSGRLFF. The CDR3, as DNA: TGTGCCAGCAGCCACCCTACTAGCGGGAGGTTGTTTTTT.

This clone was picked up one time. Written as DNA, the CDR3 is TGTGCCATCAGTCCGGGGGGCAGCGGTTCCCCCTACGAGCAGTACTTC. Its protein product is CAISPGGSGSPYEQYF. V gene TRBV10-3 combines with J gene TRBJ2-7; the D gene is possibly TRBD2 (7 bases). The CDR3 has 16 amino acids. V lost 5 bases and J lost 2, with 19 bases in between. The germline V gene encodes CDR1 ENHRY and CDR2 SYGVKD.

The CDR3 region has the DNA TGTGCCAGCAGCTTAGCGGGAGTCCACACTGAAGCTTTCTTT. Translated: CASSLAGVHTEAFF. V gene TRBV7-9 combines with J gene TRBJ1-1; no reliable D call. The CDR3 contains 14 residues. V was cut by 0 bases and J by 3 bases, with 8 bases left in between. Germline V gives CDR1 SEHNR, CDR2 FQNEAQ (reference sequence).

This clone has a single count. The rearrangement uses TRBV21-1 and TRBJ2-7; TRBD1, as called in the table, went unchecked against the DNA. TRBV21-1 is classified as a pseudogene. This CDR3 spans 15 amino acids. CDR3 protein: CASSTAHPGRYEQYF. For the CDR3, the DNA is TGTGCCAGCAGCACTGCTCACCCAGGTAGGTACGAGCAGTACTTC.

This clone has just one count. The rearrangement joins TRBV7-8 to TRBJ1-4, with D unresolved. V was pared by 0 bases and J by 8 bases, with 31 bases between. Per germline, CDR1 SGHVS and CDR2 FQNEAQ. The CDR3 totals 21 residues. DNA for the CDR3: TGTGCCAGCAGCTTAGCGCTTTTGGGAGGGTCGCTGCGCGGGTTCGGGGAAAAACTGTTTTTT. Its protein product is CASSLALLGGSLRGFGEKLFF. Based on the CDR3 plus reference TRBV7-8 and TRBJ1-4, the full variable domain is GAGVSQSPRYKVAKRGQDVALRCDPISGHVSLFWYQQALGQGPEFLTYFQNEAQLDKSGLPSDRFFAERPEGSVSTLKIQRTQQEDSAVYLCASSLALLGGSLRGFGEKLFFGSGTQLSVL.

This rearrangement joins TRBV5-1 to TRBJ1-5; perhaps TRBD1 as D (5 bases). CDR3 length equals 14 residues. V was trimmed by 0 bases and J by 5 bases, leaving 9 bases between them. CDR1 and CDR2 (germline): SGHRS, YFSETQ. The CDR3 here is CASSLDAGDQPQHF. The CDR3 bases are TGCGCCAGCAGCTTGGATGCGGGGGATCAGCCCCAGCATTTT.